This T cell receptor beta chain was obtained from a study of vaccination effects on CD4 cells after COVID-19. Pools of viral peptides were used by the ViraFEST assay to expand antigen-specific CD4+ T cells ahead of sequencing. Upon completion of 10 days in culture, CD4+ T cells were isolated. As their vaccination, participants received two doses of either BNT162b2 or mRNA-1273. Every well got some 1.8 million PBMC, which were grown with about 10 IU/ml IL-2 and 10 ug/ml peptides. At days 3 and 7, half of the medium was exchanged for IL-2 medium. Germline lookup yields CDR1 SGHRS and CDR2 YFSETQ. The CDR3 has 14 amino acids. Trimming cost V 2 bases and J 2 bases, with 10 bases left between them. The method was immunoSEQ multiplex PCR; TCRdb's version includes in-frame clones alone and lacks a portion of them. The sample gives some 21,000 clones, 65% to 85% of which show up once; around 9.1% is in the top ten.

Study observations and caveats: Of the vaccine-induced clones from healthy vaccinees, merely 1 of 255 recognized common cold coronaviruses as well. Infection- and vaccine-induced clones contracted markedly late after vaccination.

Notes on this clone: Its antigen is still unknown.

V and J are TRBV5-1 and TRBJ1-1, with TRBD1 as a possible D gene (6 bases). The input for sequencing was CD4+ T cells from PBMCs cultured with HCoV-229E spike peptides, taken after COVID-19 vaccination. The TCR originated in a human donor who received a COVID-19 vaccine. The CDR3 sequence: CASSFGDINTEAFF. The CDR3 nucleotides read TGCGCCAGCAGCTTCGGGGACATTAACACTGAAGCTTTCTTT.